This T cell receptor (beta chain) is from a study of blood T cell repertoires in COVID-19. Study at large: Spain, Italy and the United States supplied samples that represented acute and convalescent COVID-19. In each case, the material was cDNA or gDNA derived from T cells, B-cell-depleted T cells, or PBMCs.

Germline CDR1 SGHDN, CDR2 FVKESK. Trimming pared 2 bases from V and 4 bases from J, leaving 6 bases between. This CDR3 contains 13 residues. Methods used by the authors: By means of reference gene primer amplification, nucleated cell counts were estimated. The repertoire was sequenced with immunoSEQ multiplex PCR; TCRdb's copy has only in-frame clones and lacks some. V and J calls and clone size come straight from that table; D and trimming were deduced from the DNA. The sample contains under 200,000 clones, around 89% of which appear only once. This chain links TRBV14 with TRBJ1-3; no clear D. The clonotype was recovered from a man between 60 and 75 years old with acute or convalescent COVID-19. Sequences were obtained from peripheral blood. The CDR3 here is CASSQNFGNTIYF. The CDR3 DNA is TGTGCCAGCAGCCAAAACTTCGGAAACACCATATATTTT.